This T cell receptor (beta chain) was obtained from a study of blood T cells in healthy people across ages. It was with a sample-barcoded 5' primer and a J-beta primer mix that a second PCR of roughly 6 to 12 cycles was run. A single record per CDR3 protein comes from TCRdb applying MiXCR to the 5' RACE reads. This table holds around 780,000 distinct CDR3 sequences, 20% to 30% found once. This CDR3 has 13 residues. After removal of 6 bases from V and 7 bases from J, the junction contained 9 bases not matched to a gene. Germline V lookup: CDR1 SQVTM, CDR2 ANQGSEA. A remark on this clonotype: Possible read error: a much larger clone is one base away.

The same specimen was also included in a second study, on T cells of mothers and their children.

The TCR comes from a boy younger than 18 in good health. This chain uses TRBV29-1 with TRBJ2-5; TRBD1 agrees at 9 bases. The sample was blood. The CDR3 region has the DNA TGCAGCGTCTTACAGGGGGCGAGTGGGACCCAGTACTTC. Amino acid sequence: CSVLQGASGTQYF.